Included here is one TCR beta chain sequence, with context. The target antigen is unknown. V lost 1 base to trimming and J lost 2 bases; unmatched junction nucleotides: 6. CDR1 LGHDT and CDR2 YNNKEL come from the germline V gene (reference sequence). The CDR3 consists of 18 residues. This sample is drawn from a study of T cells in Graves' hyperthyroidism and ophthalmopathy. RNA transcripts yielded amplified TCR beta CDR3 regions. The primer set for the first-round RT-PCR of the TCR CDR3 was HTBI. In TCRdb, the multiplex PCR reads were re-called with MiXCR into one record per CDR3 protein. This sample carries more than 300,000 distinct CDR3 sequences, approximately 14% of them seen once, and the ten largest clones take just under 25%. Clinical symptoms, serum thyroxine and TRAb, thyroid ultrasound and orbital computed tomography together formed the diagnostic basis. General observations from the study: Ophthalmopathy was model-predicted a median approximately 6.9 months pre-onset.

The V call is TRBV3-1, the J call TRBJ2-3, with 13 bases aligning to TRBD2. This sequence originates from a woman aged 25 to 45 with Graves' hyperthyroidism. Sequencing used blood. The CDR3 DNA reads TGTGCCAGCAGCCAAGTGGGGGGACTAGCGGGATACACAGATACGCAGTATTTT. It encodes CASSQVGGLAGYTDTQYF.